Each of the 14 T cell receptor beta chains below was sequenced from the same sample in a study of blood T cell repertoires in COVID-19. Only in-frame clones appear in the TCRdb table, and some are missing; sequencing was by immunoSEQ multiplex PCR. Of roughly 81,000 clones listed, around 87% are singletons. Specimen: peripheral blood. The source of these receptors is a man aged 40-49 years with acute or convalescent COVID-19.

The genes are TRBV30 and TRBJ2-1; 7 bases are shared with TRBD2. CDR3 length equals 15 residues. The germline gives CDR1 GTSNPN, CDR2 SVGIG (reference sequence). J gave up 9 bases and V 0 bases, and 11 bases lay outside the gene matches. CDR3 residues: CAWSVLGGSVGEQFF. CDR3 coding DNA: TGTGCCTGGAGTGTCTTGGGCGGGAGCGTCGGTGAGCAGTTCTTC.

This sequence joins TRBV19 and TRBJ1-4; TRBD1 aligns across 7 bases. This CDR3 is 16 amino acids long. Germline V CDR1 and CDR2: LNHDA, SQIVND (reference sequence). The trim removed 1 base at V and 4 bases at J, leaving 6 bases unmatched. As DNA, the CDR3 is TGTGCCAGTAGTATAGTTGCGGGACAGCTTAATGAAAAACTGTTTTTT. This sequence encodes CASSIVAGQLNEKLFF.

This clone was seen only a few times. The chain couples TRBV6-1 to TRBJ1-1; D may be TRBD1 (5 bases). This CDR3 contains 15 residues. Germline CDR1 reads MNHNS; CDR2 reads SASEGT. V was cut by 1 base and J by 2 bases, with 11 bases left in between. The CDR3 is CASSEGAGLNTEAFF. CDR3 sequence (DNA): TGTGCCAGCAGTGAAGGCGCAGGGCTTAACACTGAAGCTTTCTTT.

This chain joins TRBV6-5 and TRBJ1-5; a weak D match, TRBD1 (5 bases). The CDR3 covers 14 residues. V lost 5 bases and J lost 6, with 14 bases in between. CDR1 and CDR2 from the germline V gene are MNHEY and SVGAGI. The CDR3 nucleotides read TGTGCCAGCAGTAGGGGCCTTCCCCCTCAGCCCCAGCATTTT. Its translation: CASSRGLPPQPQHF.

The rearrangement joins TRBV5-8 to TRBJ2-5, with D tentatively TRBD1 (6 bases). The V end was cut by 3 bases, the J end by 4 bases, with 16 bases between. Per germline, CDR1 SGHTS and CDR2 YDEGEE. The CDR3 is 15 residues long. CDR3 nucleotides: TGTGCCAGCAGCTGGGGTGGACAGTTATCAGAGACCCAGTACTTC. Its protein is CASSWGGQLSETQYF.

The chain uses TRBV9 and TRBJ1-5, with 7 bases that match TRBD1. Germline trimming cut 3 bases from V and 6 bases from J; bases unmatched to any gene: 9. The CDR3 is 15 residues long. Per the germline V gene, CDR1 is SGDLS and CDR2 is YYNGEE. The CDR3 nucleotides are TGTGCCAGCAGCGCCCAGGGGGATTTGTTTCAGCCCCAGCATTTT. This sequence encodes CASSAQGDLFQPQHF.

The rearrangement links TRBV30 to TRBJ1-1, with TRBD1 matching 7 bases. This CDR3 has 15 residues. Germline V CDR1 and CDR2: GTSNPN, SVGIG (reference sequence). V lost 4 bases, J lost 4 bases, and 12 bases stayed unmatched. CDR3 sequence: CAWTTGTRIGTEAFF. CDR3 coding DNA: TGTGCCTGGACGACAGGGACCCGAATTGGCACTGAAGCTTTCTTT.

This chain joins TRBV9 and TRBJ2-5; 11 bases line up with TRBD2. This CDR3 region has 20 residues. Germline trimming cut 6 bases from V and 4 bases from J; bases unmatched to any gene: 23. Germline V CDR1 and CDR2: SGDLS, YYNGEE. The CDR3 sequence: CASTQKTQLAGEVIGETQYF. Here the CDR3 DNA reads TGTGCCAGCACCCAAAAAACCCAACTAGCGGGGGAGGTTATCGGAGAGACCCAGTACTTC.

This chain joins TRBV3-1 (or the pseudogene TRBV3-2) and TRBJ1-1, with no clear D. CDR1 is LGHDT and CDR2 is YNNKEL in the germline V gene (reference sequence). Trimming removed 0 bases from V and 4 bases from J, with 9 bases in between. There are 14 residues in the CDR3. DNA for the CDR3: TGTGCCAGCAGCCAAGAGTCCCAGATCACTGAAGCTTTCTTT. It is translated as CASSQESQITEAFF.

CDR3 bases: TGTGCCAGCAGCTTGGGTCGGACAGGGGGCCAGGAGACCCAGTACTTC. This translates into CASSLGRTGGQETQYF. The rearrangement links TRBV5-5 to TRBJ2-5; the match to TRBD1 covers 11 bases. This CDR3 comprises 16 residues. The V gene's germline CDR1 is SGHKS and CDR2 YYEKEE (reference sequence). J was trimmed by 5 bases and V by 0 bases; bases with no gene match: 6.

The chain combines TRBV6-5 with TRBJ1-3; D uncertain. The CDR3 length is 14 residues. V was pared by 11 bases and J by 1 base, with 15 bases between. The germline V gene encodes CDR1 MNHEY and CDR2 SVGAGI. Here the CDR3 DNA reads TGTGCCGTCCACCGGGATCCTTCTGGAAACACCATATATTTT. It translates to CAVHRDPSGNTIYF.

The chain links TRBV18 to TRBJ1-5, with D possibly TRBD1 on 5 matching bases. The length of the CDR3 is 15 residues. Trimming removed 6 bases at V and 6 bases at J, with 18 bases between. CDR1 and CDR2 from the germline V gene are KGHSH and LQKENI. The CDR3: CASSPGRVDGQPQHF. The CDR3 DNA sequence: TGTGCCAGCTCGCCGGGCAGGGTTGACGGTCAGCCCCAGCATTTT.

The chain has TRBV6-1 and TRBJ2-3; D may be TRBD2 (5 bases). The CDR3 runs to 15 residues. The V gene lost 6 bases and the J gene lost 0 bases, with 13 bases spanning the gap. Germline assignment: CDR1 MNHNS and CDR2 SASEGT. The CDR3 DNA follows: TGTGCCAGCAGACCCCTAGCAACCAGCACAGATACGCAGTATTTT. Translating it yields CASRPLATSTDTQYF.

The rearrangement uses TRBV13 and TRBJ2-2; the match to TRBD2 covers 8 bases. Germline CDR1 and CDR2: PRHDT and FYEKMQ (reference sequence). The CDR3 consists of 17 residues. Trimming took 5 bases from V and 6 from J; bases not matched to a gene: 14. The CDR3 is CASSETGTRSFPGELFF. For the CDR3, the DNA is TGTGCCAGCAGCGAGACGGGGACTAGATCTTTCCCCGGGGAGCTGTTTTTT.